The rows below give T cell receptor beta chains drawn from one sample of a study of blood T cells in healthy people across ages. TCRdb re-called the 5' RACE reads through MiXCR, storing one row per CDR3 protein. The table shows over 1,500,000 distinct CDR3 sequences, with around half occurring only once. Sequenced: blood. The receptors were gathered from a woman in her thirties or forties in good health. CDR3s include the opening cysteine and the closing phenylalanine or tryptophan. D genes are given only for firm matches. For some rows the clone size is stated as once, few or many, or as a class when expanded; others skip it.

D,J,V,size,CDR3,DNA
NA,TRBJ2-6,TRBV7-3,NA,CASSPVGSLSGANVLTF,TGTGCCAGCAGCCCAGTAGGGTCCCTCTCTGGGGCCAACGTCCTGACTTTC
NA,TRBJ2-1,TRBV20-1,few,CSASLGLDYNEQFF,TGCAGTGCTAGTTTGGGGCTAGATTACAATGAGCAGTTCTTC
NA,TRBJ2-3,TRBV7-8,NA,CASSLRQRGARTDTQYF,TGTGCCAGCAGCTTACGGCAACGGGGGGCCCGCACAGATACGCAGTATTTT
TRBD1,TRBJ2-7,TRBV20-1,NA,CSARARDRGSYEQYF,TGCAGTGCTAGAGCCCGGGACAGGGGGTCCTACGAGCAGTACTTC
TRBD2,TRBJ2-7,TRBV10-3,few,CAISDPGLAGWEQYF,TGTGCCATCAGTGACCCGGGACTAGCGGGGTGGGAGCAGTACTTC
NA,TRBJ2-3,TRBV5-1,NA,CAGSLDYTDTQYF,TGCGCCGGCAGCTTGGACTACACAGATACGCAGTATTTT
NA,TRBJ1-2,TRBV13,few,CASSLESTGYTF,TGTGCCAGCAGCTTAGAGTCAACAGGCTACACCTTC
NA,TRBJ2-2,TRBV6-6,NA,CASTLQGFTGELFF,TGTGCCAGCACACTACAGGGTTTTACCGGGGAGCTGTTTTTT
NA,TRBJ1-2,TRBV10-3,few,CATAGDGANYGYTF,TGTGCCACCGCTGGGGACGGAGCTAACTATGGCTACACCTTC
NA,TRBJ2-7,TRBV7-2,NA,CASSSNPHIYEQYF,TGTGCCAGCAGCTCAAACCCCCATATCTACGAGCAGTACTTC
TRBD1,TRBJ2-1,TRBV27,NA,CASSVTGVEQFF,TGTGCCAGCAGCGTTACAGGGGTTGAGCAGTTCTTC
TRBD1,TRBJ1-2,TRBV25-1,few,CASSDHHRGGGYTF,TGTGCCAGCAGTGACCACCACAGGGGAGGTGGCTACACCTTC
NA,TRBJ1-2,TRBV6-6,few,CASSYSPDYNYGYTF,TGTGCCAGCAGTTACTCTCCAGACTATAACTATGGCTACACCTTC
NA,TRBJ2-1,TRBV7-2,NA,CASSSTSRPEQFF,TGTGCCAGCAGCTCCACCAGTAGACCGGAGCAGTTCTTC
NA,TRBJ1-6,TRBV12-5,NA,CASAQENSPLHF,TGTGCTAGTGCCCAAGAAAATTCACCCCTCCACTTT
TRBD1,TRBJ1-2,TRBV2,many,CASRGQSLWGYTF,TGTGCCAGCAGGGGACAGAGCCTATGGGGCTACACCTTC
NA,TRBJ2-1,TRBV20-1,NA,CSAYQGDGGYNEQFF,TGCAGTGCATACCAGGGGGACGGGGGTTACAATGAGCAGTTCTTC
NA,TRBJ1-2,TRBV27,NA,CASSPQGRGYGYTF,TGTGCCAGCAGTCCCCAGGGCAGGGGCTATGGCTACACCTTC
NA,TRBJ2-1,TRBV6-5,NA,CASSYDRGNIEQFF,TGTGCCAGCAGTTATGACCGGGGGAATATTGAGCAGTTCTTC
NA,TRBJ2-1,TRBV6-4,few,CASSDSIENEQFF,TGTGCCAGCAGTGACTCGATAGAAAATGAGCAGTTCTTC
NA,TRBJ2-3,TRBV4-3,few,CASSQDARQPTDTQYF,TGCGCCAGCAGCCAAGATGCCCGACAGCCAACAGATACGCAGTATTTT
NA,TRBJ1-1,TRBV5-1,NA,CASSLGPANTEAFF,TGTGCCAGCAGCTTGGGACCGGCGAACACTGAAGCTTTCTTT
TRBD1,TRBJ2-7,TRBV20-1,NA,CSAPWTGRWYF,TGCAGTGCCCCATGGACAGGCCGATGGTACTTC
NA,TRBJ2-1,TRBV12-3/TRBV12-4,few,CASSSRLNEQFF,TGTGCCAGCAGTTCGAGGCTCAATGAGCAGTTCTTC
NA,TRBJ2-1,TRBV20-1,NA,CSAMDPSSAYSEQFF,TGCAGTGCCATGGATCCCTCTAGCGCCTACAGTGAGCAGTTCTTC
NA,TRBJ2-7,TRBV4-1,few,CASSQGPRDDYEQYF,TGCGCCAGCAGCCAAGGCCCAAGGGACGACTACGAGCAGTACTTC
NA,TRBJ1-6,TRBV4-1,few,CASSQDKGSPLHF,TGCGCCAGCAGCCAAGATAAGGGTTCACCCCTCCACTTT
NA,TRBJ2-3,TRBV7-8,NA,CASSLEPGGDTQYF,TGTGCCAGCAGCTTGGAACCTGGAGGAGATACGCAGTATTTT
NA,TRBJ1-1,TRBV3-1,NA,CASSQVSRNTEAFF,TGTGCCAGCAGCCAAGTCTCAAGAAACACTGAAGCTTTCTTT
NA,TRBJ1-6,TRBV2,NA,CASKILSGALHF,TGTGCCAGCAAAATCCTCTCCGGGGCCCTCCACTTT
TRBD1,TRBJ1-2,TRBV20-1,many,CSARKDRAGGYTF,TGCAGTGCTAGAAAGGACAGGGCCGGTGGCTACACCTTC
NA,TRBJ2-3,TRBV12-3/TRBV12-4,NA,CASAPVGGRGRDTQYF,TGTGCCAGCGCGCCCGTTGGTGGCAGGGGGAGGGATACGCAGTATTTT
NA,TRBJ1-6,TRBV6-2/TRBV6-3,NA,CASRDYGPLHF,TGTGCCAGCAGGGACTATGGGCCCCTCCACTTT
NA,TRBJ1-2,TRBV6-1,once,CASSRHIFGEGFDGYTF,TGTGCCAGCAGCCGACACATCTTTGGGGAAGGGTTTGATGGCTACACCTTC
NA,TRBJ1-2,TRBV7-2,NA,CASSSRQYNYGYTF,TGTGCCAGCAGCTCCCGACAGTATAACTATGGCTACACCTTC
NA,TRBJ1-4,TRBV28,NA,CASSLGQPQGKLFF,TGTGCCAGCAGTTTAGGACAGCCTCAGGGAAAACTGTTTTTT
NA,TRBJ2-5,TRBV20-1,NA,CSAGPGPQETQYF,TGCAGTGCGGGTCCGGGGCCTCAAGAGACCCAGTACTTC
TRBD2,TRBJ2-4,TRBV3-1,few,CASSQTSGLREQYF,TGTGCCAGCAGCCAGACTAGCGGACTTCGAGAGCAGTACTTC
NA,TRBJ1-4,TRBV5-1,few,CASSLGQAATNEKLFF,TGCGCCAGCAGCTTGGGACAGGCCGCAACTAATGAAAAACTGTTTTTT
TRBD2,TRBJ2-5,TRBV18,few,CASSSGLAGDQETQYF,TGTGCCAGCTCATCGGGACTAGCGGGGGATCAAGAGACCCAGTACTTC
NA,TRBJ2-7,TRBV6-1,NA,CASSTRDGLSYEQYF,TGTGCCAGCAGCACCCGGGACGGACTCTCCTACGAGCAGTACTTC
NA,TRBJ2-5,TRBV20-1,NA,CSASPYPGAQETQYF,TGCAGTGCTAGTCCGTACCCCGGGGCACAAGAGACCCAGTACTTC
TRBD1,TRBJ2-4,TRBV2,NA,CASSEEGARASLVKNIQYF,TGTGCCAGCAGTGAAGAGGGGGCCAGGGCCTCATTAGTCAAAAACATTCAGTACTTC
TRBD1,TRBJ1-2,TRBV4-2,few,CASSQESGTANYGYTF,TGTGCCAGCAGCCAAGAATCCGGGACAGCGAACTATGGCTACACCTTC
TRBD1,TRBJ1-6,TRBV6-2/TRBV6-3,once,CASRSSTGAASPLHF,TGTGCCAGCAGGTCTTCGACAGGGGCCGCGTCACCCCTCCACTTT
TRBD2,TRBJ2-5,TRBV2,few,CASSDRLAVIQETQYF,TGTGCCAGCAGTGATCGTCTAGCGGTTATACAAGAGACCCAGTACTTC
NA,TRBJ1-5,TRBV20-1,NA,CSAPPGPNQPQHF,TGCAGTGCCCCCCCGGGGCCTAATCAGCCCCAGCATTTT